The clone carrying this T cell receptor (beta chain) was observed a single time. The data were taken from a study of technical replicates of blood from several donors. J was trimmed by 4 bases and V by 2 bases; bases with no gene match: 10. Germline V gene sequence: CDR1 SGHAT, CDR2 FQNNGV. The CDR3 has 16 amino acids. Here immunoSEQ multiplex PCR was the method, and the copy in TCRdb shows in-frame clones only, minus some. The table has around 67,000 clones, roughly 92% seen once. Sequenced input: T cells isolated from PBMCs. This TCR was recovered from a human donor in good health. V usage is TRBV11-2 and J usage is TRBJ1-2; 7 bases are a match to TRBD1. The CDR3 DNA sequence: TGTGCCAGCAGCTTACAAAGAAGGGGGCTCGGCTATGGCTACACCTTC. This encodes CASSLQRRGLGYGYTF.